This T cell receptor (beta chain) originates from a study of T cells in Graves' hyperthyroidism and ophthalmopathy. This CDR3 is 16 amino acids long. Unmatched junction bases numbered 9, after V lost 3 bases and J lost 4 bases. CDR1 is MNHEY and CDR2 is SVGAGI in the germline V gene. Template material for amplifying TCR beta CDR3 regions consisted of RNA transcripts. During a first-round RT-PCR of the TCR CDR3, the HTBI primer set was used. TCRdb ran MiXCR on the multiplex PCR reads and lists one entry per CDR3 protein. The repertoire holds a few hundred thousand distinct CDR3 sequences, with 46% as singletons. This clonotype occurred many times. Recently diagnosed hyperthyroidism of less than 2 months' duration affected patients aged 18 to 65.

The origin of this receptor is a young woman with Graves' hyperthyroidism. Sequenced sample: peripheral blood or thyroid tissue (not recorded which). The chain joins TRBV6-5 to TRBJ2-7; 10 positions match TRBD2. The CDR3 region has the DNA TGTGCCAGCAGTTATGCTAGCGGGAGTTGGGGGTACGAGCAGTACTTC. Protein product: CASSYASGSWGYEQYF.